Listed below are T cell receptor beta chains from one sample, sequenced in a study of vaccination and CD4 T cells after COVID-19. TCRdb re-analysed the PCR reads in MiXCR, keeping a single row per CDR3 protein. The top ten clones hold over 0.75% of a sample with roughly 22,000 distinct CDR3 sequences, 50% to 60% of them seen once. Specimen: CD4+ T cells from blood, collected before SARS-CoV-2 vaccination. The receptor source for this set is a human donor who had recovered from COVID-19. The CDR3 runs from the conserved cysteine through the conserved F or W. D genes are given only for firm matches. Only part of the rows carry a size: once, few, many, or a class if the clone is expanded.

D gene	clone size	V gene	J gene	CDR3 protein	CDR3 DNA
NA	NA	TRBV28	TRBJ2-2	CASSLRSGRGTGELFF	TGTGCCAGCAGTTTACGGTCGGGGAGAGGGACCGGGGAGCTGTTTTTT
TRBD2	NA	TRBV20-1	TRBJ2-7	CSAYPGERESYEQYF	TGCAGTGCCTATCCGGGGGAGCGGGAATCCTACGAGCAGTACTTC
TRBD2	NA	TRBV20-1	TRBJ2-5	CSARRLAGRETQYF	TGCAGTGCTCGCCGACTAGCGGGAAGGGAGACCCAGTACTTC
NA	NA	TRBV5-1	TRBJ1-6	CASSLVGAQYNSPLHF	TGCGCCAGCAGCTTGGTGGGGGCGCAGTATAATTCACCCCTCCACTTT
NA	NA	TRBV7-2	TRBJ2-5	CASSLGWQPRRRETQYF	TGTGCCAGCAGCTTAGGATGGCAGCCGAGGAGGCGGGAGACCCAGTACTTC
NA	NA	TRBV19	TRBJ1-2	CASTEGGRGYTF	TGTGCCAGTACGGAGGGCGGGCGTGGCTACACCTTC
NA	once	TRBV20-1	TRBJ2-1	CSAPLPPYNEQFF	TGCAGTGCACCGCTCCCTCCGTACAATGAGCAGTTCTTC
TRBD2	NA	TRBV6-2/TRBV6-3	TRBJ2-3	CASSPGTSGGLVDTQYF	TGTGCCAGCAGCCCCGGGACTAGCGGAGGACTTGTGGATACGCAGTATTTT
NA	NA	TRBV20-1	TRBJ2-5	CSARPGRGKRQETQYF	TGCAGTGCTAGGCCTGGGAGGGGGAAGAGGCAAGAGACCCAGTACTTC
TRBD2	few	TRBV5-4	TRBJ2-1	CASSNRLAPGQFF	TGTGCCAGCAGCAACCGACTAGCTCCAGGGCAGTTCTTC
NA	NA	TRBV10-1	TRBJ1-1	CATSPGLNTEAFF	TGCGCCACCAGCCCCGGTTTGAACACTGAAGCTTTCTTT
NA	NA	TRBV28	TRBJ1-3	CASRLKGGTIYF	TGTGCCAGCAGACTAAAGGGGGGCACCATATATTTT
TRBD1	few	TRBV27	TRBJ2-7	CASRDRTGYYEQYF	TGTGCCAGCAGAGACAGGACAGGATACTACGAGCAGTACTTC
NA	NA	TRBV7-9	TRBJ1-5	CASSLQGIGPQHF	TGTGCCAGCAGCTTACAGGGGATCGGGCCCCAGCATTTT
TRBD2	few	TRBV28	TRBJ2-2	CASRPGLAGSGTGELFF	TGTGCCAGCAGACCGGGACTAGCGGGATCGGGCACCGGGGAGCTGTTTTTT
NA	few	TRBV20-1	TRBJ1-5	CSAGGVNQPQHF	TGCAGTGCTGGGGGTGTCAATCAGCCCCAGCATTTT
NA	few	TRBV20-1	TRBJ1-5	CSARASENQPQHF	TGCAGTGCTAGGGCCAGTGAGAATCAGCCCCAGCATTTT
NA	NA	TRBV19	TRBJ1-2	CASSIRDNFRSGYTF	TGTGCCAGTAGTATCCGGGACAATTTTCGAAGCGGCTACACCTTC
NA	NA	TRBV7-9	TRBJ1-2	CASSSEAAGYGYTF	TGTGCCAGCAGCTCGGAGGCGGCGGGCTATGGCTACACCTTC
NA	NA	TRBV6-1	TRBJ2-7	CASSDRERYEQYF	TGTGCCAGCAGTGACAGGGAGAGGTACGAGCAGTACTTC
NA	NA	TRBV29-1	TRBJ2-3	CSVDKRLTQYF	TGCAGCGTTGATAAGCGTCTTACGCAGTATTTT
TRBD1	NA	TRBV2	TRBJ2-2	CASRDRRSTGELFF	TGTGCCAGCAGGGACAGGCGGAGCACCGGGGAGCTGTTTTTT
NA	NA	TRBV19	TRBJ2-3	CASSTPSGRGTDTQYF	TGTGCCAGTAGTACCCCGAGCGGCCGAGGGACAGATACGCAGTATTTT
NA	few	TRBV7-7	TRBJ1-5	CASRIGRVVNQPQHF	TGTGCCAGCAGAATAGGGCGTGTAGTTAATCAGCCCCAGCATTTT
NA	few	TRBV12-3/TRBV12-4	TRBJ1-5	CASSFDGGNQPQHF	TGTGCCAGCAGTTTCGACGGGGGCAATCAGCCCCAGCATTTT
NA	NA	TRBV20-1	TRBJ1-1	CSARDGDMNTEAFF	TGCAGTGCTAGAGATGGAGACATGAACACTGAAGCTTTCTTT
TRBD1	few	TRBV28	TRBJ2-7	CASSSRQGNPTYEQYF	TGTGCCAGCAGTTCGCGACAGGGAAACCCTACCTACGAGCAGTACTTC
TRBD1	NA	TRBV20-1	TRBJ2-2	CSARDPQGAGELFF	TGCAGTGCTAGGGATCCCCAGGGGGCCGGGGAGCTGTTTTTT
NA	NA	TRBV5-4	TRBJ1-2	CASSLETNYGYTF	TGTGCCAGCAGCTTGGAGACCAACTATGGCTACACCTTC
TRBD1	medium-sized	TRBV2	TRBJ2-5	CASSEGDRVGTQYF	TGTGCCAGCAGTGAAGGAGACAGGGTCGGGACCCAGTACTTC
NA	NA	TRBV6-1	TRBJ1-6	CASSRTDSPLHF	TGTGCCAGCAGTCGGACAGATTCACCCCTCCACTTT
NA	NA	TRBV7-9	TRBJ1-6	CASSLGAGRRAASSPLHF	TGTGCCAGCAGCTTAGGGGCAGGGCGCCGGGCCGCGTCCTCACCCCTCCACTTT
NA	NA	TRBV21-1	TRBJ2-7	CASRWTSDEQYF	TGTGCCAGCAGGTGGACCAGCGACGAGCAGTACTTC
TRBD2	NA	TRBV6-1	TRBJ2-2	CASGEREGSGELFF	TGTGCCAGCGGAGAGCGGGAAGGCTCCGGGGAGCTGTTTTTT
NA	NA	TRBV20-1	TRBJ1-1	CSARVGGGMNTEAFF	TGCAGTGCTAGAGTCGGGGGGGGAATGAACACTGAAGCTTTCTTT
TRBD2	NA	TRBV20-1	TRBJ2-3	CSSIDGGRGYDTQYF	TGCAGTTCCATAGACGGCGGGAGAGGTTACGATACGCAGTATTTT
TRBD2	few	TRBV20-1	TRBJ2-5	CSARVTSGIETQYF	TGCAGTGCTAGAGTCACTAGCGGGATAGAGACCCAGTACTTC
NA	NA	TRBV30	TRBJ2-7	CAWSGVFSYEQYF	TGTGCCTGGAGCGGCGTGTTCTCCTACGAGCAGTACTTC
NA	few	TRBV6-1	TRBJ2-5	CASRTAWDTKTTQYF	TGTGCCAGCAGAACCGCCTGGGACACCAAGACGACCCAGTACTTC
NA	few	TRBV24-1	TRBJ2-7	CATMREQYF	TGTGCCACCATGAGGGAGCAGTACTTC
TRBD1	NA	TRBV2	TRBJ1-1	CASSRQGPTEAFF	TGTGCCAGCAGTAGACAGGGGCCCACTGAAGCTTTCTTC
TRBD1	few	TRBV2	TRBJ2-7	CASRLRGDRVYEQYF	TGTGCCAGCAGATTGAGGGGGGACAGGGTATACGAGCAGTACTTC
TRBD2	few	TRBV10-3	TRBJ2-5	CAISLGLAGGRETQYF	TGTGCCATCAGCCTGGGACTAGCGGGAGGCCGGGAGACCCAGTACTTC
NA	few	TRBV6-1	TRBJ1-2	CASSLGTIPNYGYTF	TGTGCCAGCAGCCTGGGAACTATACCTAACTATGGCTACACCTTC
NA	NA	TRBV28	TRBJ1-2	CASSPYDGRAGYTF	TGTGCCAGCAGTCCCTACGACGGTAGGGCTGGCTACACCTTC
NA	NA	TRBV7-9	TRBJ2-2	CASSLTGTENTGELFF	TGTGCCAGCAGCCTAACCGGGACCGAGAACACCGGGGAGCTGTTTTTT
TRBD2	NA	TRBV6-2/TRBV6-3	TRBJ2-2	CASSSRAGGAANTGELFF	TGTGCCAGCAGCTCCCGAGCGGGAGGCGCCGCGAACACCGGGGAGCTGTTTTTT
NA	few	TRBV20-1	TRBJ2-2	CSAMRGPGPGELFF	TGCAGTGCTATGCGCGGGCCTGGGCCCGGGGAGCTGTTTTTT
NA	NA	TRBV2	TRBJ1-4	CASSDSRGGEKLFF	TGTGCCAGCAGTGACAGCAGGGGCGGCGAAAAACTGTTTTTT
NA	NA	TRBV7-8	TRBJ2-3	CASSHFGGGQGTDTQYF	TGTGCCAGCAGCCACTTTGGGGGCGGGCAGGGGACAGATACGCAGTATTTT
TRBD1	NA	TRBV2	TRBJ2-6	CASRSGQGVPGANVLTF	TGTGCCAGCAGGTCGGGCCAGGGGGTTCCTGGGGCCAACGTCCTGACTTTC
TRBD1	NA	TRBV6-5	TRBJ2-2	CASSYSDGGQGTSGELFF	TGTGCCAGCAGTTACTCCGACGGGGGACAGGGGACGAGCGGGGAGCTGTTTTTT
NA	NA	TRBV28	TRBJ2-5	CASSLLTGNQETQYF	TGTGCCAGCAGTTTACTTACAGGAAACCAAGAGACCCAGTACTTC
TRBD1	NA	TRBV20-1	TRBJ2-7	CSARTGFYEQYF	TGCAGTGCTCGGACAGGGTTCTACGAGCAGTACTTC
NA	NA	TRBV12-3/TRBV12-4	TRBJ2-7	CASSLGRASGISYEQYF	TGTGCCAGCAGTTTAGGACGAGCGTCTGGTATCTCCTACGAGCAGTACTTC